This record concerns one T cell receptor beta chain sequence. Its antigen remains unidentified. These data belong to a study of cytomegalovirus exposure and HLA in healthy donors. Germline CDR1 and CDR2: SGDLS and YYNGEE. This CDR3 spans 13 amino acids. J was trimmed by 7 bases and V by 7 bases; bases with no gene match: 6. Study findings and constraints: Most TCR sequences were rare, but some public TCRs occurred in many donors.

Amplification used 60 Vbeta primers and 13 Jbeta primers. Here immunoSEQ multiplex PCR was the method, and the copy in TCRdb shows in-frame clones only, minus some. This sample has roughly 130,000 clones; approximately 65% occur once, and the top ten carry over 5%. J is TRBJ2-1 and V is TRBV9, with 9 bases lining up with TRBD2. What was sequenced was PBMCs. The sequence was obtained from a woman aged 60 to 75 in good health and CMV-seronegative. The CDR3 nucleotides read TGTGCCAGCGGGGTAGCGGGAGTAAATGAGCAGTTCTTC. Protein: CASGVAGVNEQFF. The full variable domain, completed using reference TRBV9 and TRBJ2-1, is DSGVTQTPKHLITATGQRVTLRCSPRSGDLSVYWYQQSLDQGLQFLIQYYNGEERAKGNILERFSAQQFPDLHSELNLSSLELGDSALYFCASGVAGVNEQFFGPGTRLTVL.